This T cell receptor beta chain appears in the sequencing data of a study of cytomegalovirus exposure and HLA in healthy donors. General study points: Most TCR sequences showed up rarely, but some public TCRs showed up in many donors. The classifier reportedly diagnosed cytomegalovirus status with high specificity and sensitivity.

CDR1 is SGHTA and CDR2 is FQGTGA in the germline V gene. This CDR3 region has 14 residues. The junction had 9 bases not matched to a gene; V was cut back by 7 bases and J by 4 bases. PCR was performed using 60 Vbeta and 13 Jbeta primers. How the authors handled the data: As a later analysis found, there were 60 million to 90 million unique TCR beta chains, of which 8.5 million to 14 million were shared. Clones were read by immunoSEQ multiplex PCR, and TCRdb kept only the in-frame ones, dropping some. V and J calls and clone size are those listed in that table; D and trimming were worked out from the DNA. This table has roughly 200,000 clones, 83% appearing once. A remark on this clone: Antigen: not known.

What was sequenced was PBMCs. The chain couples TRBV7-3 to TRBJ1-1; TRBD1 agrees at 7 bases. This TCR came from a man aged 50 to 59 in good health and CMV-seronegative. The CDR3 DNA is TGTGCCAGCACCAGGGGGGACGGGAGCACTGAAGCTTTCTTT. Protein product: CASTRGDGSTEAFF. Combining the CDR3 with reference TRBV7-3 and TRBJ1-1 gives the whole variable domain GAGVSQTPSNKVTEKGKYVELRCDPISGHTALYWYRQSLGQGPEFLIYFQGTGAADDSGLPNDRFFAVRPEGSVSTLKIQRTERGDSAVYLCASTRGDGSTEAFFGQGTRLTVV.